A selection of T cell receptor beta chains follows, all from one sample in a study of blood T cell repertoires in COVID-19. Sequencing used immunoSEQ multiplex PCR; TCRdb keeps in-frame clones, though not all of them. Seen here are 200,000 to 300,000 clones, about 85% observed once, and the top ten hold about 6.3%. The sequencing sample was made of peripheral blood. Source of these receptors: a woman aged 60 to 75 with active or convalescent COVID-19. Both conserved end residues are part of each CDR3. D genes are given only for firm matches. Size is stated for part of the rows, as once, few or many counts, or as a class when the clone is expanded.

>TRBV2|.|TRBD2|TRBJ2-1
TGTGCCAGCAGTGAAACCGTGGCTAGCGGTTACAATGAGCAGTTCTTC
CASSETVASGYNEQFF
>TRBV18|.|TRBD1|TRBJ2-7
TGTGCCAGCTCACCGGGGACAGACGAGCAGTACTTC
CASSPGTDEQYF
>TRBV6-5|few|.|TRBJ1-2
TGTGCCAGCAGCTCCTATCTATCTGGCTACACCTTC
CASSSYLSGYTF
>TRBV2|.|TRBD1|TRBJ1-1
TGTGCCAGCACCCGAGGGGGGACAGGGGATATAGAACAGAACACTGAAGCTTTCTTT
CASTRGGTGDIEQNTEAFF
>TRBV5-6|.|.|TRBJ1-3
TGTGCCAGCAGCTTGGGGCCGAACTCTGGAAACACCATATATTTT
CASSLGPNSGNTIYF
>TRBV11-3|.|TRBD2|TRBJ2-2
TGTGCCAGCAGCTTAGACGGGGGGTCGAACACCGGGGAGCTGTTTTTT
CASSLDGGSNTGELFF
>TRBV21-1|.|.|TRBJ1-4
TGTGCCAGCAGCCCTTTGGGGAGGGAAAAACTGTTTTTT
CASSPLGREKLFF
>TRBV28|.|TRBD1|TRBJ1-2
TGTGCCAGCAGTTTATGGGGATCCAGGGGGCCGGGCTATGGCTACACCTTC
CASSLWGSRGPGYGYTF
>TRBV7-8|.|TRBD1|TRBJ1-4
TGTGCCAGCAGCCCCCGGGACAGCCTAAATGAAAAACTGTTTTTT
CASSPRDSLNEKLFF
>TRBV24-1|.|TRBD1|TRBJ2-3
TGTGCCACCACGGGACAGGGCAACACAGATACGCAGTATTTT
CATTGQGNTDTQYF
>TRBV3-1/TRBV3-2|.|TRBD2|TRBJ2-7
TGTGCCAGCAGCCGAAGACTAGCGGGAGTCTTATCAGGCGAGCAGTACTTC
CASSRRLAGVLSGEQYF
>TRBV28|.|TRBD2|TRBJ2-3
TGTGCCAGCAGCCCCGGACTAGATCAGATAGATACGCAGTATTTT
CASSPGLDQIDTQYF
>TRBV7-9|.|.|TRBJ1-6
TGTGCCAGCAGCTTAGACTCTTATTCACCCCTCCACTTT
CASSLDSYSPLHF
>TRBV9|.|.|TRBJ1-2
TGTGCCAGCAGCGTCAGCAGGGTCGTTAACTATGGCTACACCTTC
CASSVSRVVNYGYTF
>TRBV6-1|once|.|TRBJ1-5
TGTGCCAGCAGTGAACGGGGTCTACATCAGCCCCAGCATTTT
CASSERGLHQPQHF
>TRBV27|.|TRBD2|TRBJ2-7
TGTGCCAGCACCTCTCCTAGCGGGACCTACTCCTACGAGCAGTACTTC
CASTSPSGTYSYEQYF
>TRBV19|once|.|TRBJ2-2
TGTGCTGCGAAACGGGACACCTCCAGGGCCGGGGAGCTGTTTTTT
CAAKRDTSRAGELFF
>TRBV6-1|.|.|TRBJ1-1
TGTGCCAGCAGTGAGGGGGGGTTGAACACTGAAGCTTTCTTT
CASSEGGLNTEAFF
>TRBV10-3|.|TRBD2|TRBJ2-2
TGTGCCATCAGGGATCGGACTAGTGGCACCGGGGAGCTGTTTTTT
CAIRDRTSGTGELFF
>TRBV11-2|.|.|TRBJ1-3
TGTGCCAGCAGCTACCAAAAACAGTACTCTGGAAACACCATATATTTT
CASSYQKQYSGNTIYF
>TRBV6-4|.|TRBD2|TRBJ2-1
TGTGCCAGCAGTGACTCGGCTAGCGGGGGTGGGTACAATGAGCAGTTCTTC
CASSDSASGGGYNEQFF
>TRBV2|.|TRBD2|TRBJ2-2
TGTGCCAGCACGAGTGGGCGGGAGGGCCGGACCGGGGAGCTGTTTTTT
CASTSGREGRTGELFF
>TRBV5-1|.|TRBD1|TRBJ2-1
TGCGCCAGCAGCTCCTCAGGGGGCTGGTTCAATGAGCAGTTCTTC
CASSSSGGWFNEQFF
>TRBV27|.|TRBD2|TRBJ2-1
TGTGCCAGCAGTTCCCCAACGACTAGCGGGAGCTACAATGAGCAGTTCTTC
CASSSPTTSGSYNEQFF
>TRBV19|.|.|TRBJ1-5
TGTGCCAGTAGTCTCAACCCCCGGCAGCCCCAGCATTTT
CASSLNPRQPQHF
>TRBV6-5|.|TRBD1|TRBJ2-2
TGTGCCAGCAGGGACAGGGGGGAGACCGGGGAGCTGTTTTTT
CASRDRGETGELFF
>TRBV6-5|.|.|TRBJ1-1
TGTGCCGTGGGAGTTTCGTACACTGAAGCTTTCTTT
CAVGVSYTEAFF